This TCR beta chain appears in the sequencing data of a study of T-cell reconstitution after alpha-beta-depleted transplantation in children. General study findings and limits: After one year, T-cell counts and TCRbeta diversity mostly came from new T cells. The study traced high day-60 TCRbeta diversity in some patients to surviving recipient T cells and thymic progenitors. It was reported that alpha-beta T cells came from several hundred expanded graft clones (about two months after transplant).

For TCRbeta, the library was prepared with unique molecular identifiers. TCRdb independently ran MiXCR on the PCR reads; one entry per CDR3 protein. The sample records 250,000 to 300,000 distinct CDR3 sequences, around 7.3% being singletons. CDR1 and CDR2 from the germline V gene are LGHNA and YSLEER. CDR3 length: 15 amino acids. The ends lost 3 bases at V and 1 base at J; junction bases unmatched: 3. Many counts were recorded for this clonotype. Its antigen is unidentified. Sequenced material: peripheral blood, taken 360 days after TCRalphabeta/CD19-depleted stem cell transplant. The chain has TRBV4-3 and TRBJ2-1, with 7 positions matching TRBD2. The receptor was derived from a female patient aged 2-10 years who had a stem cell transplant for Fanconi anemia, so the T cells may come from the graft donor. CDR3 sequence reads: CASSQRGGSYNEQFF. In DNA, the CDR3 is TGCGCCAGCAGCCAGCGCGGGGGTTCCTACAATGAGCAGTTCTTC.